Listed here are 23 T cell receptor beta chains from one sample, sequenced in a study of CD4 and CD8 cells across lung adenocarcinoma regions. A single record per CDR3 protein comes from TCRdb applying MiXCR to the PCR reads. The repertoire includes about 25,000 distinct CDR3 sequences, 53% of them detected once, and under 50% sits in the top ten. Sequencing was performed on CD8+ T cells from the center of a lung tumor. These receptors were taken from a male donor with lung adenocarcinoma. The CD4 and CD8 labels of this study may be unreliable.

This chain uses TRBV4-1 with TRBJ2-4, with a possible D match to TRBD2 (6 bases). The CDR3 spans 17 residues. Germline V CDR1 and CDR2: MGHRA, YSYEKL. Trimming shortened V by 1 base and J by 13 bases, and 26 bases separated the two germline ends. CDR3 sequence (DNA): TGCGCCAGCAGCCAAGTTATGTCGCGGGGAGCCAAAAATACGCAGTACTTC. As protein: CASSQVMSRGAKNTQYF.

This clonotype was seen ten or more times. This chain connects TRBV4-1 to TRBJ2-5, with D possibly being TRBD2 (5 bases). The CDR3 contains 16 residues. The germline gives CDR1 MGHRA, CDR2 YSYEKL. The V gene lost 4 bases and the J gene lost 2 bases, with 17 bases spanning the gap. The CDR3 spells CASSRSRGRGQETQYF. CDR3 DNA sequence: TGCGCCAGCAGCCGGAGTAGAGGACGGGGACAAGAGACCCAGTACTTC.

There are many counts of this clonotype. This chain joins TRBV5-3 and TRBJ1-1; weak D call: TRBD1 (6 bases). TRBV5-3 falls under the ORF class, with uncertain function. V gave up 3 bases and J gave up 1 base, with 19 bases separating them. This CDR3 has 17 residues. In nucleotides, the CDR3 is TGTGCCAGAAGCTACCGAGGGGGGGGCAGGTGGAACACTGAAGCTTTCTTT. Residues: CARSYRGGGRWNTEAFF.

Relative to its sample, this clonotype is medium-sized. The rearrangement uses TRBV6-1 and TRBJ2-1; D possibly corresponds to TRBD1 (5 bases). V lost 1 base and J 9 bases, leaving 13 bases between the germline ends. The CDR3 runs to 14 residues. Germline V gene sequence: CDR1 MNHNS, CDR2 SASEGT. The CDR3 spells CASSEDWQGREQFF. CDR3 nucleotides: TGTGCCAGCAGTGAAGATTGGCAGGGCCGTGAGCAGTTCTTC.

This chain links TRBV27 with TRBJ2-4; D is possibly TRBD1 (6 bases). CDR1 is MNHEY and CDR2 is SMNVEV in the germline V gene (reference sequence). The CDR3 is made up of 15 amino acids. V dropped 5 bases and J dropped 0 bases, with 11 bases sitting between them. The CDR3 nucleotides read TGTGCCAGCAGTGGGACACAGGTAGCCAAAAACATTCAGTACTTC. It encodes CASSGTQVAKNIQYF.

The rearrangement joins TRBV6-1 to TRBJ1-6; TRBD1 might be the D (6 bases). V dropped 6 bases and J dropped 2 bases, with 11 bases sitting between them. Germline lookup yields CDR1 MNHNS and CDR2 SASEGT. This CDR3 region has 15 residues. DNA for the CDR3: TGTGCCAGCAGGTTGCGGGACACCTATAATTCACCCCTCCACTTT. It translates to CASRLRDTYNSPLHF.

This clonotype was counted between two and nine times. The rearrangement links TRBV29-1 to TRBJ2-7, with D possibly TRBD2 on 6 matching bases. The length of the CDR3 is 13 residues. Germline values: CDR1 SQVTM, CDR2 ANQGSEA. Trimming removed 5 bases at V and 3 bases at J, with 14 bases between. CDR3 in amino acids: CSVKVTRGYEQYF. CDR3 nucleotide sequence: TGCAGCGTTAAAGTGACTAGGGGCTACGAGCAGTACTTC.

This clonotype was picked up many times. The V call is TRBV9, the J call TRBJ2-5; D tentatively reads TRBD1 or TRBD2 (5 bases each). This CDR3 has 15 residues. The germline V gene has CDR1 SGDLS and CDR2 YYNGEE. With 4 bases removed from V and 5 bases from J, the gap between germline ends came to 18 bases. In DNA, the CDR3 is TGTGCCAGCAGCCCGAAGGGGACGTGGTTGGAGACCCAGTACTTC. Amino acid sequence: CASSPKGTWLETQYF.

The J gene is TRBJ2-3, the V gene TRBV20-1, with D perhaps given as TRBD1 or TRBD2 (5 bases each). V was pared by 0 bases and J by 0 bases, with 10 bases between. This CDR3 has 15 amino acids. Germline V gene lookup returns CDR1 DFQATT and CDR2 SNEGSKA (reference sequence). CDR3 sequence: CSAREGAGSTDTQYF. CDR3 nucleotide sequence: TGCAGTGCTAGAGAAGGGGCGGGTAGCACAGATACGCAGTATTTT.

V is TRBV24-1 and J is TRBJ2-1, with D perhaps TRBD1 (5 bases). The J call may be incorrect, as the DNA end agrees better with TRBJ2-5. In germline, CDR1 is KGHDR, CDR2 SFDVKD. This CDR3 is 13 amino acids long. This CDR3 reads CATRDSRRETQYF. The CDR3 coding sequence is TGTGCCACCCGCGACAGCCGCCGAGAGACCCAGTACTTC.

This clonotype has just a few counts. V is TRBV10-3 and J is TRBJ2-4; D could derive from TRBD1 or TRBD2 (5 bases each). The tail of the sequence fits TRBJ2-3 better, so the J call may be wrong. This CDR3 is built from 13 residues. The germline V gene encodes CDR1 ENHRY and CDR2 SYGVKD. DNA for the CDR3: TGTGCCACGGGGCTGTGTGACAAAAATACGCAGTATTTT. Translated, it gives CATGLCDKNTQYF.

The chain couples TRBV10-1 to TRBJ2-4; 7 bases agree with TRBD2. CDR1 is WNHNN, CDR2 SYGVQD, per germline (reference sequence). Germline trimming cut 0 bases from V and 2 bases from J; bases unmatched to any gene: 10. CDR3 length: 18 residues. The CDR3 DNA is TGCGCCAGCAGTGAGTCCGTGGGGGAGGGGTTTCCCAAAAACATTCAGTACTTC. Translation gives CASSESVGEGFPKNIQYF.

The sample holds a few counts of this clonotype. A much larger clone is a single base away; this may be a read error. This chain connects TRBV6-1 to TRBJ2-3, with no clear D. The better agreement between TRBJ2-7 and the DNA end casts doubt on the J call. Per germline, CDR1 MNHNS and CDR2 SASEGT. This CDR3 comprises 15 residues. Here the CDR3 reads CASSAGASSYNEQYF. The DNA of the CDR3 is TGTGCCAGCAGTGCAGGCGCGAGCTCCTACAATGAGCAGTACTTC.

Concerning this clonotype: The germline gene is not matched at one end of the junction; a read error may be the cause. V gene TRBV28 combines with J gene TRBJ2-4, with a tentative D call TRBD1 (6 bases). Germline loops: CDR1 MDHEN, CDR2 SYDVKM. This CDR3 comprises 14 residues. The CDR3 bases are TGTGCGGGGATTGGGGGCCGTGACAAAGACATTCAGTACTTC. This codes for CAGIGGRDKDIQYF.

This chain joins TRBV27 and TRBJ1-2, with TRBD1 as a possible D gene (6 bases). Between the trimmed V and J ends, which lost 5 bases and 4 bases, there was a span of 14 bases. Germline lookup yields CDR1 MNHEY and CDR2 SMNVEV (reference sequence). The CDR3 loop spans 14 amino acids. This chain's CDR3 is CASSETGGAYGYTF. The DNA of the CDR3 is TGTGCCAGCAGTGAGACAGGAGGGGCCTATGGCTACACCTTC.

Judged by abundance, this clonotype is medium-sized. This rearrangement joins TRBV6-1 to TRBJ2-4, with a possible D match to TRBD1 (6 bases). V shed 2 bases and J shed 0 bases, with 20 bases lying between them. This CDR3 region has 19 residues. Germline V lookup: CDR1 MNHNS, CDR2 SASEGT. The CDR3 DNA reads TGTGCCAGCAGTGAACCCGGCAACAGGGTCTTAATAGCCAAAAACATTCAGTACTTC. Encoded protein: CASSEPGNRVLIAKNIQYF.

This clonotype was detected ten times or more. The chain uses TRBV28 and TRBJ1-6; tentatively, D is TRBD1 (5 bases). V gave up 7 bases and J gave up 10 bases, with 29 bases separating them. Per germline, CDR1 MDHEN and CDR2 SYDVKM. The CDR3 is 18 residues long. CDR3 protein: CASTSPGTDGWYTSPLHF. The CDR3 nucleotides read TGTGCCAGCACCTCTCCTGGGACGGACGGATGGTATACGTCACCCCTCCACTTT.

The J gene is TRBJ2-5, the V gene TRBV9, with no clear D. The tail of the sequence fits TRBJ2-7 better, so the J call may be wrong. The CDR3 has 13 amino acids. CDR1 and CDR2 (germline): SGDLS, YYNGEE. This CDR3 reads CASSVEDGYEQYF. The CDR3 bases are TGTGCCAGCAGCGTAGAAGACGGATACGAGCAGTACTTC.

In its sample, this clonotype is medium-sized. This sequence joins TRBV6-5 and TRBJ1-6; 9 bases match TRBD1. J was trimmed by 10 bases and V by 4 bases; bases with no gene match: 5. The CDR3 length is 14 residues. The germline gives CDR1 MNHEY, CDR2 SVGAGI. The CDR3 DNA is TGTGCCAGCAGTTCCGGGACAGGGAACTCACCCCTCCACTTT. Translation gives CASSSGTGNSPLHF.

This clonotype is classed as medium-sized. In DNA form, the CDR3 reads TGCGCCAGCAGCCAATTTTTACTCAGGGGCTCAGATGGCTACACCTTC. Translation gives CASSQFLLRGSDGYTF. V is TRBV4-1 and J is TRBJ1-2; tentatively, D is TRBD1 (6 bases). V was clipped by 2 bases and J by 6 bases, with 19 bases between them. Germline V lookup: CDR1 MGHRA, CDR2 YSYEKL. The CDR3 length is 16 residues.

This clonotype was counted many times. The chain joins TRBV11-1 to TRBJ2-5, with 9 bases aligning to TRBD2. This CDR3 comprises 17 residues. Germline V gives CDR1 SGHAT, CDR2 FQDESV (reference sequence). With V trimmed by 1 base and J by 2 bases, 8 bases remained unmatched. The CDR3 DNA reads as TGTGCCAGCAGCTTAGGTCTTCTAGCGGGAAGTCAAGAGACCCAGTACTTC. As protein: CASSLGLLAGSQETQYF.

The chain is built from TRBV6-1 and TRBJ2-3; D unresolved. The DNA end favors TRBJ2-7, so the J call may be wrong. This CDR3 has 14 residues. Germline CDR1 and CDR2: MNHNS and SASEGT. The CDR3 region has the DNA TGTGCCAGCATGGAGCTGTGTGGCAAAGATACGCAGTACTTC. This gives the protein CASMELCGKDTQYF.

This clonotype was seen a single time. A read error may produce the germline difference seen at one junction end. V usage is TRBV10-1 and J usage is TRBJ2-1, with D uncertain. The J call may not be correct, given that the DNA end is closer to TRBJ2-5. Per the germline V gene, CDR1 is WNHNN and CDR2 is SYGVQD (reference sequence). This CDR3 region has 14 residues. CDR3 in DNA: TGCGCCAGCAGTAGTACGACGCATCAAGCGACCCAGTACTTC. Amino acid sequence: CASSSTTHQATQYF.